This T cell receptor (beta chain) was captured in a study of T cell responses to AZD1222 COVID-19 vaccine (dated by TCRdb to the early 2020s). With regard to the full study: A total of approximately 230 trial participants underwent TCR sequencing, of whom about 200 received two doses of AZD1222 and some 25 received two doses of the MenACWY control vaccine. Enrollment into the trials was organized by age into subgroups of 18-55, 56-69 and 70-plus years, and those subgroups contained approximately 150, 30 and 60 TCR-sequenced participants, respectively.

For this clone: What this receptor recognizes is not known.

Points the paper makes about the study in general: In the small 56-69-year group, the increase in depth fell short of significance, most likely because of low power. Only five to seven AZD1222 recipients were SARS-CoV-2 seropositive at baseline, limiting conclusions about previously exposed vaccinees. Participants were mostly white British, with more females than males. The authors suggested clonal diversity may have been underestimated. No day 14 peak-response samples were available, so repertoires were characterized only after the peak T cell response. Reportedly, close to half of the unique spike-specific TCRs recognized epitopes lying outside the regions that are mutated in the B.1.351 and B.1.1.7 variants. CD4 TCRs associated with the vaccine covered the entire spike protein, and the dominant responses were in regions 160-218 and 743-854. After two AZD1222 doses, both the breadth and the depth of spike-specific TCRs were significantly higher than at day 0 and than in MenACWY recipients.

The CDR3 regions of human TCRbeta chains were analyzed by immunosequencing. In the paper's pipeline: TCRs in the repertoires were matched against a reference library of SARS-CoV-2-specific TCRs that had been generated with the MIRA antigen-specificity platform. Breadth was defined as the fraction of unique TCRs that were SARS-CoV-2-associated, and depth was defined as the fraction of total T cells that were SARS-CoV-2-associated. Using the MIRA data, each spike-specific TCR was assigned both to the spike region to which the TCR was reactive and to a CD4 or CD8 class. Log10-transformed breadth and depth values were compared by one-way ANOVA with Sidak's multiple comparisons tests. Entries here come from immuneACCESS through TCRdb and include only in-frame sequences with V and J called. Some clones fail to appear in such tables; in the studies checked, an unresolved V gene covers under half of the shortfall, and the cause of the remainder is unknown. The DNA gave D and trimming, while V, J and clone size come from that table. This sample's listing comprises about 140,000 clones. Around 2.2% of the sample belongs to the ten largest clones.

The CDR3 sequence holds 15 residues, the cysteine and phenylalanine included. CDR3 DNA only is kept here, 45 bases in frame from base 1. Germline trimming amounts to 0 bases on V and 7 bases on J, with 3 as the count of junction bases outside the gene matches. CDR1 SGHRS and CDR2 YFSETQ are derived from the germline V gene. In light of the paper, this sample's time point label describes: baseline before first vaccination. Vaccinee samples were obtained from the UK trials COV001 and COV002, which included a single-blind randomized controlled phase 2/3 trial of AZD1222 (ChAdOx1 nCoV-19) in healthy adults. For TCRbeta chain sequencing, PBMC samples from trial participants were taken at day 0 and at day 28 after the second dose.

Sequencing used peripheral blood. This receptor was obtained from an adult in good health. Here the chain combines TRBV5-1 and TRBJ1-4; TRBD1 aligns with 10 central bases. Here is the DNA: TGCGCCAGCAGCTTGGCCGGGACAGGGGCTGAAAAACTGTTTTTT. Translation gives CASSLAGTGAEKLFF.